Below are 18 T cell receptor beta chains sequenced from a single sample in a study of human T cells and chemical hapten exposure. The sample's time point: pre-sensitization, week 0. Treatment denoted: therapeutic diphenylcyclopropenone sensitization with weekly scalp DPC. TCRdb fed the RACE reads into MiXCR, producing one record per CDR3 protein. The sample contains about 260,000 distinct CDR3 sequences, about 9.4% of which appear only once. The sample consisted of whole blood, taken in connection with sensitization to the hapten diphenylcyclopropenone (DPC). These TCRs come from a woman in her 40s with alopecia areata. Some clones in this sample may be carry-over from other donors' samples.

The chain employs TRBV5-1 and TRBJ2-5; D is uncertain. Trimming cost V 0 bases and J 2 bases, with 14 bases left between them. CDR1 is SGHRS and CDR2 is YFSETQ in the germline V gene. The CDR3 extends over 16 amino acids. The CDR3 loop is CASSLAVTSEQETQYF. The CDR3 DNA follows: TGCGCCAGCAGCTTGGCCGTAACGTCCGAACAAGAGACCCAGTACTTC.

This clonotype was seen repeatedly, ten times or more. This rearrangement joins TRBV27 to TRBJ2-1; unclear D gene. The CDR3 loop spans 12 amino acids. Germline V gene sequence: CDR1 MNHEY, CDR2 SMNVEV (reference sequence). Trimming took 5 bases from V and 7 from J, leaving 9 bases between them. The CDR3 is CASSPLGNEQFF. The CDR3 region has the DNA TGTGCCAGCAGTCCCCTCGGGAATGAGCAGTTCTTC.

The chain combines TRBV20-1 with TRBJ1-4; 7 nucleotides agree with TRBD1. The V gene's germline CDR1 is DFQATT and CDR2 SNEGSKA (reference sequence). CDR3 length: 13 amino acids. Trimming removed 6 bases from V and 8 bases from J; junction bases left unmatched: 9. CDR3: CSADDRVKEKLFF. DNA of the CDR3: TGCAGTGCGGATGACAGGGTAAAAGAAAAACTGTTTTTT.

There are a few counts of this clonotype. The chain links TRBV6-1 to TRBJ2-2; TRBD1 aligns across 7 bases. The V segment lost 9 bases and the J segment 4 bases; nucleotides outside the gene matches: 11. The CDR3 sequence is 15 residues long. CDR1 is MNHNS and CDR2 is SASEGT in the germline V gene. The CDR3 sequence: CASLSRDSITGELFF. The CDR3 region has the DNA TGTGCCAGTTTATCCCGGGACAGTATCACCGGGGAGCTGTTTTTT.

This clonotype was observed at least ten times. The chain employs TRBV28 and TRBJ1-5, with D unclear. V was clipped by 3 bases and J by 4 bases, with 7 bases between them. CDR3 length equals 13 residues. CDR1 and CDR2 from the germline V gene are MDHEN and SYDVKM. CDR3 loop: CASSLRPNQPQHF. CDR3 DNA: TGTGCCAGCAGTTTGAGGCCGAATCAGCCCCAGCATTTT. Full variable domain (missing parts from reference TRBV28 and TRBJ1-5): DVKVTQSSRYLVKRTGEKVFLECVQDMDHENMFWYRQDPGLGLRLIYFSYDVKMKEKGDIPEGYSVSREKKERFSLILESASTNQTSMYLCASSLRPNQPQHFGDGTRLSIL.

This clonotype was seen a few times. V usage is TRBV2 and J usage is TRBJ2-3, with unresolved D. Germline CDR1 SNHLY, CDR2 FYNNEI. The CDR3 is 12 residues long. V dropped 4 bases and J dropped 6 bases, with 8 bases sitting between them. The CDR3 DNA sequence: TGTGCCAGCAGTGTAACCCGGGATACGCAGTATTTT. This encodes CASSVTRDTQYF.

The chain carries TRBV20-1 and TRBJ2-1; D is possibly TRBD2 (6 bases). V shed 0 bases and J shed 3 bases, with 18 bases lying between them. CDR1 and CDR2 from the germline V gene are DFQATT and SNEGSKA (reference sequence). The CDR3 consists of 17 residues. CDR3: CSARDGGGRFLYNEQFF. CDR3 sequence (DNA): TGCAGTGCTAGAGATGGCGGAGGGAGGTTCCTCTACAATGAGCAGTTCTTC.

This clonotype was seen ten or more times. J is TRBJ2-2 and V is TRBV9; 8 bases agree with TRBD1. This CDR3 has 14 amino acids. Germline V gives CDR1 SGDLS, CDR2 YYNGEE. The V and J ends lost 2 bases and 5 bases, in that order; junction bases with no gene match: 2. This chain's CDR3 is CASSVGQGTGELFF. CDR3 sequence (DNA): TGTGCCAGCAGCGTCGGACAGGGAACCGGGGAGCTGTTTTTT.

With respect to this clonotype: A much bigger clone sits one base away, suggesting this may be a read error. The chain combines TRBV9 with TRBJ1-1; D unresolved. Deletions cut 0 bases from V and 3 bases from J, with 3 bases between. Germline CDR1 and CDR2: SGDLS and YYNGEE. The CDR3 runs 12 residues. The CDR3 coding sequence is TGTGCCAGCAGCGTAGCGGACACTGAAGCTTTCTTT. Translation: CASSVADTEAFF.

The chain recombines TRBV28 with TRBJ2-1; D ambiguous. V lost 1 base, J lost 6 bases, and 7 bases lay in between. The CDR3 contains 13 residues. CDR1 MDHEN and CDR2 SYDVKM come from the germline V gene. CDR3 in DNA: TGTGCCAGCAGTTTATACAGATTCAATGAGCAGTTCTTC. This encodes CASSLYRFNEQFF.

This clonotype was counted only a few times. The chain is built from TRBV28 and TRBJ1-2, with a weak D call TRBD1 (6 bases). With 3 bases removed from V and 4 bases from J, the gap between germline ends came to 12 bases. CDR1 and CDR2 (germline): MDHEN, SYDVKM. The CDR3 runs 14 residues. CDR3 loop: CASSFTRGSYGYTF. The CDR3 coding sequence is TGTGCCAGCAGTTTTACCAGGGGATCCTATGGCTACACCTTC.

The gene calls are TRBV7-3 and TRBJ2-1; 7 bases match TRBD1. Germline V gives CDR1 SGHTA, CDR2 FQGTGA. V shed 4 bases, J shed 5 bases, and the junction held 2 bases outside the gene matches. The CDR3 sequence is 13 residues long. CDR3 loop: CASSSGQNNEQFF. CDR3 nucleotide sequence: TGTGCCAGCAGCTCGGGACAGAACAATGAGCAGTTCTTC.

This clonotype came up a few times. The chain recombines TRBV5-6 with TRBJ2-1; tentatively, D is TRBD1 (6 bases). Germline assignment: CDR1 SGHDT and CDR2 YYEEEE. V was clipped by 0 bases and J by 8 bases, with 12 bases between them. CDR3 size: 14 residues. CDR3 nucleotides: TGTGCCAGCAGCTTGGTCGACAAGGGGGATGAGCAGTTCTTC. Its protein product is CASSLVDKGDEQFF.

This clonotype was picked up many times. The rearrangement joins TRBV4-2 to TRBJ1-1; D not certain. Trimming cost V 4 bases and J 4 bases, with 13 bases left between them. The CDR3 covers 14 residues. Germline V CDR1 and CDR2: LGHNA, YNFKEQ. DNA of the CDR3: TGTGCCAGCAGCCCTGGCGGGTTGAGCACTGAAGCTTTCTTT. Its protein is CASSPGGLSTEAFF.

This sequence joins TRBV6-5 and TRBJ2-7; a possible D gene is TRBD1 (6 bases). Germline V gene sequence: CDR1 MNHEY, CDR2 SVGAGI. V was clipped by 6 bases and J by 6 bases, with 21 bases between them. The CDR3 has 15 amino acids. DNA for the CDR3: TGTGCCAGCAGCTCCTCCGGGACAAAATCCACCGAGCAGTACTTC. It translates to CASSSSGTKSTEQYF.

This chain uses TRBV29-1 with TRBJ2-7, with D possibly TRBD2 on 5 matching bases. V was cut by 6 bases and J by 7 bases, with 10 bases left in between. Germline CDR1 reads SQVTM; CDR2 reads ANQGSEA. The CDR3 has 10 residues. The CDR3 reads CSVQTGEQYF. Written as DNA, the CDR3 is TGCAGCGTGCAGACGGGGGAGCAGTACTTC.

The V call is TRBV4-3, the J call TRBJ2-4, with D hard to call. V was clipped by 0 bases and J by 0 bases, with 27 bases between them. The germline gives CDR1 LGHNA, CDR2 YSLEER. The CDR3 is 22 amino acids. The CDR3 DNA is TGCGCCAGCAGCCAAGATATGGTCGGCGGAACAGCTAGACACCTAGCCAAAAACATTCAGTACTTC. It is translated as CASSQDMVGGTARHLAKNIQYF.

This clonotype was seen ten or more times. This sequence joins TRBV5-1 and TRBJ1-1; weak D call: TRBD1 (5 bases). V was pared by 4 bases and J by 4 bases, with 11 bases between. Germline lookup yields CDR1 SGHRS and CDR2 YFSETQ. This CDR3 has 13 residues. This CDR3 is CASSRGGSTEAFF. Written as DNA, the CDR3 is TGCGCCAGCAGCCGGGGCGGTAGCACTGAAGCTTTCTTT.